This is a list of T cell receptor beta chains from one sample in a study of blood T cells in healthy people across ages. One entry per CDR3 protein, called by TCRdb with MiXCR from the 5' RACE reads. The sample shows 650,000 to 1,000,000 distinct CDR3 sequences, roughly 40% of them seen only once. Material: blood. The receptors were gathered from a man in his late teens or twenties in good health. Each CDR3 is given with its conserved first and last residue. Fields, in order: D gene, clone size, J gene, V gene, CDR3 DNA, CDR3 protein. A D gene is named only where the DNA matches it firmly. Rows give clone size only sometimes, using once, few, many, or a class for an expanded clone.

D: -; size: -; J: TRBJ1-5; V: TRBV20-1; DNA: TGCAGTGCTTCTTTAGGGCCTCAAAATCAGCCCCCGCATTTT; CDR3: CSASLGPQNQPPHF
D: -; size: -; J: TRBJ1-1; V: TRBV7-3; DNA: TGTGCCTGCAGCTTACCCCCAACCCCGGGGGCTTTCTTT; CDR3: CACSLPPTPGAFF
D: -; size: few; J: TRBJ1-4; V: TRBV2; DNA: TGTGCCAGCAGTGGACAGGCCGGGGAAAAACTGTTTTTT; CDR3: CASSGQAGEKLFF
D: -; size: few; J: TRBJ1-5; V: TRBV16; DNA: TGTGCCAGCAGCCACCCCAGCACGGGGTCAAATCAGCCCCAGCATTTT; CDR3: CASSHPSTGSNQPQHF
D: -; size: -; J: TRBJ2-1; V: TRBV5-1; DNA: TGCGCCAGCAGCATGGGGGACCCCTATATGCATTCCTACAATGAGCAGTTCTTC; CDR3: CASSMGDPYMHSYNEQFF
D: -; size: few; J: TRBJ2-1; V: TRBV7-2; DNA: TGTGCCAGCAGCTCCATATCCGACAATGAGCAGTTCTTC; CDR3: CASSSISDNEQFF
D: -; size: -; J: TRBJ1-1; V: TRBV29-1; DNA: TGCAGCGCAGGGGTCTTTAACACTGAAGCTTTCTTT; CDR3: CSAGVFNTEAFF
D: -; size: -; J: TRBJ2-3; V: TRBV6-5; DNA: TGTGCCAGCAGCCTACGACGGGCTAGCACAGATACGCAGTATTTT; CDR3: CASSLRRASTDTQYF
D: -; size: few; J: TRBJ1-1; V: TRBV3-1; DNA: TGTGCCAGCAGCCAAGGCCAGCAGAACACTGAAGCTTTCTTT; CDR3: CASSQGQQNTEAFF
D: -; size: -; J: TRBJ2-2; V: TRBV10-3; DNA: TGTGCCATCAGTGAAAGACAGACCACCGGGGAGCTGTTTTTT; CDR3: CAISERQTTGELFF
D: -; size: few; J: TRBJ2-3; V: TRBV20-1; DNA: TGCAGTGCTAGAGGGGGGAGTAGCTTGGGGCCAGATACGCAGTATTTT; CDR3: CSARGGSSLGPDTQYF
D: -; size: few; J: TRBJ2-3; V: TRBV7-2; DNA: TGTGCCAGCAGCTTGGAGCCAACCCGCACAGATACGCAGTATTTT; CDR3: CASSLEPTRTDTQYF
D: -; size: -; J: TRBJ1-4; V: TRBV12-3/TRBV12-4; DNA: TGTGCCAGCAATCCGTCGGGGGGTGGCGAAAAACTGTTTTTT; CDR3: CASNPSGGGEKLFF